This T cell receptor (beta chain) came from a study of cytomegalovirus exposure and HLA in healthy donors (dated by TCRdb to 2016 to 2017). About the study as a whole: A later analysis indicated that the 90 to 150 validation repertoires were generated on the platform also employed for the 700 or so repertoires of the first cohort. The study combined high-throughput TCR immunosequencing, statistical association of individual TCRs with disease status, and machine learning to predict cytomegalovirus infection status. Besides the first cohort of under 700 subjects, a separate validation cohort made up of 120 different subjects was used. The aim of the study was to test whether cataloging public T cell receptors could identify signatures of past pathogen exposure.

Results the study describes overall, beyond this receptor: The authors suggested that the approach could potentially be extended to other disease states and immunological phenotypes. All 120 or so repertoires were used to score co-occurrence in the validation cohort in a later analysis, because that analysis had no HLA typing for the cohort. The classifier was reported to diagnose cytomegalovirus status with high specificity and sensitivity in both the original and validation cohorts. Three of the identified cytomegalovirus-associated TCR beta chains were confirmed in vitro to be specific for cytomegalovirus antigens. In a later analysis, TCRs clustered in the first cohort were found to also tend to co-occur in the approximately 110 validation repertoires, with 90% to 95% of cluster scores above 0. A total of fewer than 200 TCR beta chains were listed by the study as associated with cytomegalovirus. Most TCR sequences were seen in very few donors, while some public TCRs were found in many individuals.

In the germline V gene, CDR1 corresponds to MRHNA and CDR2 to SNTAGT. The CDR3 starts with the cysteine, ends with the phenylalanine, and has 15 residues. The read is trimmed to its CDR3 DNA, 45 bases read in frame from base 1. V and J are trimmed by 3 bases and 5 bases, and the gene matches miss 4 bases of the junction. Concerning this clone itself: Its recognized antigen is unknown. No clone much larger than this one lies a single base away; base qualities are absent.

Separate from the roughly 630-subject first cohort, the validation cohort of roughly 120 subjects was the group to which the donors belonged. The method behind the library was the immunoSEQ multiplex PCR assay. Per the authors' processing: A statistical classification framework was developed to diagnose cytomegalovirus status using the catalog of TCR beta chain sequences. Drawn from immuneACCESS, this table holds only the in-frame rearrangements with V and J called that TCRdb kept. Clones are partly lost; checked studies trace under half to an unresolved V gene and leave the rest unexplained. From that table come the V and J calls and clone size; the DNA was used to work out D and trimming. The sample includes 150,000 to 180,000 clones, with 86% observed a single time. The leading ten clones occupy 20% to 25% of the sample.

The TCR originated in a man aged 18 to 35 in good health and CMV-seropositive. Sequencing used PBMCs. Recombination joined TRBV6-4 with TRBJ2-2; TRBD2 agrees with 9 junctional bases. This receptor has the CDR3 CASSELAGGTGELFF. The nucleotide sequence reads TGTGCCAGCAGTGAACTAGCGGGCGGGACCGGGGAGCTGTTTTTT.